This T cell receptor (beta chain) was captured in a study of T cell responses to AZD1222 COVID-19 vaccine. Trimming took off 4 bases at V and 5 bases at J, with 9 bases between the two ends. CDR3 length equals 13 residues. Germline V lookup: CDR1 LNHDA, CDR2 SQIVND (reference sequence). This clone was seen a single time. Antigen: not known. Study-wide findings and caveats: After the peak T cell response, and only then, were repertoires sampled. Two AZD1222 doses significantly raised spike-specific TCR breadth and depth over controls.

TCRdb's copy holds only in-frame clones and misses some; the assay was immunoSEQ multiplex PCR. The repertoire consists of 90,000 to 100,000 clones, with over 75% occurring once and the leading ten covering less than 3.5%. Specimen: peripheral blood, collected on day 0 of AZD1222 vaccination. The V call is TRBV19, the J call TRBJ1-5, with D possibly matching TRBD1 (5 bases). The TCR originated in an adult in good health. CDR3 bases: TGTGCCAGTAGTAGTGACAGTTATCAGCCCCAGCATTTT. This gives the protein CASSSDSYQPQHF.